One sample yielded the 21 T cell receptor beta chains listed below, sequenced in a study of cytomegalovirus exposure and HLA in healthy donors. The primer mix had 60 Vbeta and 13 Jbeta primers. Measured with immunoSEQ multiplex PCR; TCRdb has only the in-frame clones, and not every one. The sample lists more than 90,000 clones; about 80% were seen once. The sample consisted of PBMCs. The receptors here all came from a man aged 45-60 years in good health and CMV-seropositive.

The genes are TRBV18 and TRBJ1-1; 7 bases are a match to TRBD1. The CDR3 is made up of 12 amino acids. J gave up 8 bases and V 3 bases, and 3 bases lay outside the gene matches. Germline CDR1 is KGHSH and CDR2 is LQKENI. CDR3 nucleotide sequence: TGTGCCAGCTCACCGGGCAGGGGGGAAGCTTTCTTT. Protein sequence: CASSPGRGEAFF.

The V gene is TRBV6-1, the J gene TRBJ2-5, with a tentative D call TRBD1 (6 bases). Germline V gene sequence: CDR1 MNHNS, CDR2 SASEGT. The length of the CDR3 is 15 residues. V lost 2 bases and J 5 bases, leaving 15 bases between the germline ends. Here the CDR3 DNA reads TGTGCCAGCAGTGAAATTTTTGGGGGCCGGGAGACCCAGTACTTC. Translated, it gives CASSEIFGGRETQYF.

This chain links TRBV9 with TRBJ2-1, with 12 positions matching TRBD2. Trimming at V came to 1 base and at J to 0 bases, leaving 8 bases not matched to a gene. Germline-derived CDR1 and CDR2 are SGDLS and YYNGEE. The length of the CDR3 is 19 residues. The CDR3 loop is CASSVKTSGGHYSYNEQFF. CDR3 bases: TGTGCCAGCAGCGTAAAGACTAGCGGGGGTCATTACTCCTACAATGAGCAGTTCTTC.

This rearrangement joins TRBV5-4 to TRBJ1-2; possibly TRBD1 for D (6 bases). Germline CDR1 reads SGHNT; CDR2 reads YYREEE (reference sequence). This CDR3 is 15 amino acids long. V lost 4 bases and J 8 bases, leaving 21 bases between the germline ends. The CDR3 bases are TGTGCCAGCAGCCACGATCTGACAGGCGGGGGCGGCTACACCTTC. Translated, it gives CASSHDLTGGGGYTF.

This clone was observed once. The J gene is TRBJ1-3, the V gene TRBV7-9; D unclear. Trimming pared 6 bases from V and 0 bases from J, leaving 6 bases between. CDR1 is SEHNR and CDR2 is FQNEAQ in the germline V gene (reference sequence). The CDR3 is made up of 13 amino acids. CDR3 protein: CASRTSSGNTIYF. The CDR3 DNA reads as TGTGCCAGCAGGACAAGCTCTGGAAACACCATATATTTT.

V gene TRBV6-1 combines with J gene TRBJ1-2, with D unresolved. The V end lost 6 bases, the J end lost 7 bases, and 15 bases lay between the germline ends. Germline CDR1 MNHNS, CDR2 SASEGT. The CDR3 runs 13 residues. CDR3 loop: CASSHEGLGGYTF. Written as DNA, the CDR3 is TGTGCCAGCAGCCACGAGGGTTTAGGTGGCTACACCTTC.

J is TRBJ2-6 and V is TRBV6-5; maybe TRBD1 (6 bases). This CDR3 is built from 14 residues. Trimming pared 5 bases from V and 2 bases from J, leaving 7 bases between. The germline CDR1 and CDR2 sequences are MNHEY and SVGAGI. CDR3 nucleotide sequence: TGTGCCAGCAGTACAGGGACTGGGGCCAACGTCCTGACTTTC. It codes for CASSTGTGANVLTF.

This clone appeared a few times. Here the CDR3 DNA reads TGTGCCTGGTTGCGGGGGCGCTTCTACGGCTACACCTTC. Residues: CAWLRGRFYGYTF. The chain uses TRBV30 and TRBJ1-2; D perhaps matches TRBD1 (6 bases). V lost 5 bases to trimming and J lost 8 bases, with 18 bases between them. The CDR3 totals 13 residues. Germline V lookup: CDR1 GTSNPN, CDR2 SVGIG (reference sequence).

The V call is TRBV5-1, the J call TRBJ2-3, with 11 bases lining up with TRBD2. CDR1 and CDR2 (germline): SGHRS, YFSETQ. The CDR3 loop spans 19 amino acids. V dropped 4 bases and J dropped 4; count of bases not matched to a gene: 17. CDR3 protein: CASSPIAGLAGGGADTQYF. In DNA, the CDR3 is TGCGCCAGCAGCCCAATCGCTGGGCTAGCGGGAGGTGGTGCAGATACGCAGTATTTT.

The chain combines TRBV13 with TRBJ1-2, with 12 nucleotides matching TRBD1. CDR1 is PRHDT and CDR2 is FYEKMQ in the germline V gene (reference sequence). The CDR3 has 16 amino acids. The J segment lost 7 bases and the V segment lost 5 bases, leaving 11 bases of the junction unmatched. The CDR3 loop is CASSTWAGQGAFGYTF. Here the CDR3 DNA reads TGTGCCAGCAGCACATGGGCGGGACAGGGGGCTTTTGGCTACACCTTC.

The CDR3 protein is CASSLDGTGGNNEQFF. In DNA, the CDR3 is TGCGCCAGCAGCTTGGACGGGACAGGGGGAAACAATGAGCAGTTCTTC. V usage is TRBV5-1 and J usage is TRBJ2-1, with 11 bases matching TRBD1. With V trimmed by 0 bases and J by 5 bases, 4 bases remained unmatched. In germline, CDR1 is SGHRS, CDR2 YFSETQ. This CDR3 comprises 16 residues.

The chain combines TRBV5-1 with TRBJ1-3; D remains ambiguous. V gave up 4 bases and J gave up 4 bases, with 9 bases separating them. The germline gives CDR1 SGHRS, CDR2 YFSETQ. The CDR3 is 13 residues long. The CDR3 region is CASSPGGGNTIYF. CDR3 nucleotides: TGCGCCAGCAGCCCTGGCGGAGGAAACACCATATATTTT. Filled out from reference TRBV5-1 and TRBJ1-3, the complete variable domain reads KAGVTQTPRYLIKTRGQQVTLSCSPISGHRSVSWYQQTPGQGLQFLFEYFSETQRNKGNFPGRFSGRQFSNSRSEMNVSTLELGDSALYLCASSPGGGNTIYFGEGSWLTVV.

DNA for the CDR3: TGTGCCAGCAGCTTAGTCTCACAAAACACCGGGGAGCTGTTTTTT. It yields the protein CASSLVSQNTGELFF. J is TRBJ2-2 and V is TRBV7-2; D uncertain. The germline V gene encodes CDR1 SGHTA and CDR2 FQGNSA. The CDR3 is made up of 15 amino acids. The V and J ends lost 1 base and 2 bases respectively, with 8 bases between them.

The chain is built from TRBV4-2 and TRBJ2-7, with unresolved D. The CDR3 extends over 12 amino acids. CDR1 LGHNA and CDR2 YNFKEQ come from the germline V gene. V was pared by 4 bases and J by 5 bases, with 9 bases between. CDR3 nucleotides: TGTGCCAGCAGCCTGAACAATAACGAGCAGTACTTC. It yields the protein CASSLNNNEQYF.

In its sample, this clone was seen a few times. This same CDR3 is encoded by further DNA sequences in the sample. This rearrangement joins TRBV30 to TRBJ1-1; D ambiguous. Trimming removed 4 bases at V and 0 bases at J, with 6 bases between. Germline assignment: CDR1 GTSNPN and CDR2 SVGIG (reference sequence). The CDR3 is made up of 12 amino acids. The CDR3 DNA follows: TGTGCCTGGACGAGGTTGAACACTGAAGCTTTCTTT. Its protein product is CAWTRLNTEAFF.

The rearrangement uses TRBV4-2 and TRBJ1-3; TRBD1 matches 7 bases. The germline CDR1 and CDR2 sequences are LGHNA and YNFKEQ. The junction had 12 bases not matched to a gene; V was cut back by 1 base and J by 3 bases. The CDR3 has 18 amino acids. This CDR3 is CASSQGTSQGTGGNTIYF. The CDR3 nucleotides read TGTGCCAGCAGCCAAGGGACCTCACAGGGGACGGGTGGAAACACCATATATTTT.

J is TRBJ2-1 and V is TRBV6-6; a weak D match, TRBD2 (5 bases). The CDR3 extends over 14 amino acids. Per the germline V gene, CDR1 is MNHNY and CDR2 is SVGAGI (reference sequence). The ends were cut back, 6 bases at V and 10 bases at J, with 19 bases in the middle. The CDR3 protein is CASRPALGWEEQFF. Here the CDR3 DNA reads TGTGCCAGCAGACCCGCGCTAGGGTGGGAGGAGCAGTTCTTC.

The genes are TRBV5-8 and TRBJ1-4; TRBD1 matches at 11 bases. The CDR3 spans 16 residues. V lost 4 bases to trimming and J lost 4 bases; unmatched junction nucleotides: 6. Germline lookup yields CDR1 SGHTS and CDR2 YDEGEE. The CDR3: CASSLDRGRNNEKLFF. In DNA, the CDR3 is TGTGCCAGCAGCCTGGACAGGGGGCGGAATAATGAAAAACTGTTTTTT.

The chain recombines TRBV4-1 with TRBJ1-3; possible D gene TRBD1, 6 bases. Germline lookup yields CDR1 MGHRA and CDR2 YSYEKL. This CDR3 region has 15 residues. The V gene lost 5 bases and the J gene lost 1 base, with 12 bases spanning the gap. The CDR3 DNA sequence: TGCGCCAGCAGCTCACAGGACAGTTCTGGAAACACCATATATTTT. Translation: CASSSQDSSGNTIYF.

The rearrangement joins TRBV7-9 to TRBJ1-4, with a weak D call TRBD1 (5 bases). Germline assignment: CDR1 SEHNR and CDR2 FQNEAQ (reference sequence). Between the trimmed V and J ends, which lost 7 bases and 3 bases, there was a span of 9 bases. The CDR3 loop spans 13 amino acids. In DNA, the CDR3 is TGTGCCAGCACCCTGACAGCTAATGAAAAACTGTTTTTT. As protein: CASTLTANEKLFF.

The table lists this clone with a few counts. This sequence joins TRBV5-1 and TRBJ2-1, with 7 bases aligning to TRBD2. This CDR3 comprises 16 residues. V gave up 0 bases and J gave up 2 bases; unmatched junction bases: 5. Germline-derived CDR1 and CDR2 are SGHRS and YFSETQ. The CDR3 bases are TGCGCCAGCAGCTTGGAGGGCGGGAGCCCCTACAATGAGCAGTTCTTC. Amino acids: CASSLEGGSPYNEQFF.